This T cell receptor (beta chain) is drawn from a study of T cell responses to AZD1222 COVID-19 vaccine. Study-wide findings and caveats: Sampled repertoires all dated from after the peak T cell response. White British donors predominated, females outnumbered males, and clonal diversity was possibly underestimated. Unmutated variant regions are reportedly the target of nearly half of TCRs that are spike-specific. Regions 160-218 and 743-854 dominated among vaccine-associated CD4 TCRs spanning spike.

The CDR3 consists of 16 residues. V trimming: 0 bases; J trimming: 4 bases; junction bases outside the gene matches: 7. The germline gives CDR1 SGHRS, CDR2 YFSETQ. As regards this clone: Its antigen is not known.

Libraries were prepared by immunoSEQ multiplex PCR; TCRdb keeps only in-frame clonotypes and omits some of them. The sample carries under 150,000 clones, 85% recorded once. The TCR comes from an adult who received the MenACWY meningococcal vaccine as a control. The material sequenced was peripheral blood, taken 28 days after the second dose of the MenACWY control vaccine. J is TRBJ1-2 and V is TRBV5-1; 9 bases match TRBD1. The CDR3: CASSLAGQGTSYGYTF. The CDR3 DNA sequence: TGCGCCAGCAGCTTGGCGGGACAGGGAACATCCTATGGCTACACCTTC.